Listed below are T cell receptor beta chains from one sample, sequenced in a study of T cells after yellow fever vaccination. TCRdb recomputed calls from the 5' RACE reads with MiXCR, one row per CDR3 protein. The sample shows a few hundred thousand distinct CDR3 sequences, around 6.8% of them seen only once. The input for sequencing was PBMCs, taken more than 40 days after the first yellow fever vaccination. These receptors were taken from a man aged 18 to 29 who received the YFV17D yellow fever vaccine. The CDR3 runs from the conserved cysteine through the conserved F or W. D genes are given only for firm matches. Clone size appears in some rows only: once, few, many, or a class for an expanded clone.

TGTGCCAGCAGCTTAGGGGGGGGCCTGGCCAATGAGCAGTTCTTC,CASSLGGGLANEQFF,TRBV7-2,few,TRBJ2-1,-
TGTGCCAGCAGCTTGGGGGGTAGGCAGCCCCAGCATTTT,CASSLGGRQPQHF,TRBV5-6,-,TRBJ1-5,-
TGTGCCAGCAGCCAAGGACTGACTTCTAACTATGGCTACACCTTC,CASSQGLTSNYGYTF,TRBV3-1,few,TRBJ1-2,-
TGTGCCATCAGCCGGACAGGGGCTCGCTACACCTTC,CAISRTGARYTF,TRBV10-3,few,TRBJ1-2,TRBD1
TGTGCCAGCAGCTTGACGTTAGACGTCACAGATACGCAGTATTTT,CASSLTLDVTDTQYF,TRBV5-6,few,TRBJ2-3,-
TGCAGTGCTACTGAGTGGCCTACAAATGAAAAACTGTTTTTT,CSATEWPTNEKLFF,TRBV20-1,-,TRBJ1-4,-
TGTGCCAGCAGTTTAAAAGGGAGGGATCAGCCCCAGCATTTT,CASSLKGRDQPQHF,TRBV27,-,TRBJ1-5,-
TGTGCCAGCAGCCCGTTGAGCACGAATTCACCCCTCCACTTT,CASSPLSTNSPLHF,TRBV3-1,few,TRBJ1-6,-
TGCAGTGCTAGACAAAGAGTAGCGGGGGGGCGGTACAATGAGCAGTTCTTC,CSARQRVAGGRYNEQFF,TRBV20-1,many,TRBJ2-1,TRBD2
TGCAGTCCACTAGGGGGCACTAGCGGGGGCCACAATGAGCAGTTCTTC,CSPLGGTSGGHNEQFF,TRBV20-1,-,TRBJ2-1,TRBD2
TGTGCCAGCAGCCAAGATACAACAGGGGGTGAGCAGTTCTTC,CASSQDTTGGEQFF,TRBV3-1,-,TRBJ2-1,TRBD1
TGTGCCAGCAGCTTAGACTTACTCGGAAATGGAAACACCATATATTTT,CASSLDLLGNGNTIYF,TRBV11-2,few,TRBJ1-3,-
TGTGCCTGGAGTATTAGCGGGGGGGCTCGGGAGTTCTTC,CAWSISGGAREFF,TRBV30,-,TRBJ2-1,TRBD2
TGCGCCAGCAGTGCCCAGGGCGCAGATACGCAGTATTTT,CASSAQGADTQYF,TRBV10-1,-,TRBJ2-3,-
TGCAGTGCTAGAGACCGGACAGGGACTAACTATGGCTACACCTTC,CSARDRTGTNYGYTF,TRBV20-1,few,TRBJ1-2,TRBD1
TGTGCCAGCAGCGTAGCTAGAGGGGAGTTAAACACCGGGGAGCTGTTTTTT,CASSVARGELNTGELFF,TRBV9,few,TRBJ2-2,-
TGTGCCAGCGGCCGCGACAGGGGACAAGAGACCCAGTACTTC,CASGRDRGQETQYF,TRBV12-3/TRBV12-4,-,TRBJ2-5,TRBD1
TGTGCCAGCAGCCAAGAGGGGGCGCCCGGAGATACGCAGTATTTT,CASSQEGAPGDTQYF,TRBV3-1,-,TRBJ2-3,-
TGTGCCAGCAGCTCCCGGCTGGCGGGGGGGGGACCGCTTCCTGGCTACACCTTC,CASSSRLAGGGPLPGYTF,TRBV4-2,many,TRBJ1-2,-
TGTGCCAGCAGGCGGACAGGGGAAGCCTATGGCTACACCTTC,CASRRTGEAYGYTF,TRBV12-3/TRBV12-4,few,TRBJ1-2,TRBD1
TGTGCCAGCCAGGGTTTCGGAGGCTCACCCCTCCACTTT,CASQGFGGSPLHF,TRBV2,-,TRBJ1-6,-
TGTGCCAGCGTATCTGGGGGCGAAGACGAGCAGTACTTC,CASVSGGEDEQYF,TRBV7-9,many,TRBJ2-7,-
TGTGCCAGCAGCCGACACCCAGTCCGGAGCTCCTACAATGAGCAGTTCTTC,CASSRHPVRSSYNEQFF,TRBV6-1,-,TRBJ2-1,-
TGTGCCAGCCAGGACAGGGGATCCGGTGAGCAGTTCTTC,CASQDRGSGEQFF,TRBV12-3/TRBV12-4,few,TRBJ2-1,TRBD1
TGCAGTGCTAGATGGGGAATAGGAAACACCGGGGAGCTGTTTTTT,CSARWGIGNTGELFF,TRBV20-1,-,TRBJ2-2,-
TGCAGTGCTGACAGCTCTGGGGCCAACGTCCTGACTTTC,CSADSSGANVLTF,TRBV20-1,many,TRBJ2-6,-
TGTGCCAGCAGCGTATCTCAGGGGAGGTACACTGAAGCTTTCTTT,CASSVSQGRYTEAFF,TRBV5-4,-,TRBJ1-1,-
TGCAGTGCTAGAGAGGTGTACACAGATACGCAGTATTTT,CSAREVYTDTQYF,TRBV20-1,many,TRBJ2-3,-
TGTGCCAGCAGCCACGGGGACGGGGGGAGTAATGAAAAACTGTTTTTT,CASSHGDGGSNEKLFF,TRBV14,few,TRBJ1-4,-
TGTGCCTGGAGTGTTAACAGGGGCTATGGCTACACCTTC,CAWSVNRGYGYTF,TRBV30,-,TRBJ1-2,TRBD1
TGTGCCAGCAGTTTAGAGGGGGCGGATTCCTACGAGCAGTACTTC,CASSLEGADSYEQYF,TRBV28,few,TRBJ2-7,TRBD1
TGTGCCCGCCTTACGGGCAACACTGAAGCTTTCTTT,CARLTGNTEAFF,TRBV6-2/TRBV6-3,many,TRBJ1-1,-
TGTGCCAGCACTAAAAAGGTTGGCGCTAGTGGAGGGGGTGAGCAGTTCTTC,CASTKKVGASGGGEQFF,TRBV25-1,few,TRBJ2-1,-
TGCAGTGCCCCGATCGGCACTAGCGGAGCGACTAGCACAGATACGCAGTATTTT,CSAPIGTSGATSTDTQYF,TRBV20-1,few,TRBJ2-3,TRBD2
TGTGCCAGCAGCGGGTTAGCGGACGGTCCCCCGACGCAGTATTTT,CASSGLADGPPTQYF,TRBV11-1,-,TRBJ2-3,-
TGCGCCAGCAGCCAAGAGTACGTACGGAGCTATGGCTACACCTTC,CASSQEYVRSYGYTF,TRBV4-3,many,TRBJ1-2,-
TGTGCCTGGACTCGCGAAAACACCGGGGAGCTGTTTTTT,CAWTRENTGELFF,TRBV7-2,many,TRBJ2-2,-
TGTGCCAGCAGTTACTCTTGGACCCGCACAGATACGCAGTATTTT,CASSYSWTRTDTQYF,TRBV6-5,many,TRBJ2-3,-
TGTGCCAGCAGCGCCGGACAGGGAATCGACGAGCAGTACTTC,CASSAGQGIDEQYF,TRBV7-9,-,TRBJ2-7,TRBD1
TGTGCCAGCAGCTTGCGGGTTGGGAGACAACGATCAGACGGGGAGCTGTTTTTT,CASSLRVGRQRSDGELFF,TRBV7-6,few,TRBJ2-2,-
TGCGCCAGCAGCCAAGGACTGGGGGGTAACACTGAAGCTTTCTTT,CASSQGLGGNTEAFF,TRBV4-3,-,TRBJ1-1,-
TGTGCCAGCAGTGGGAGGGGACAGCGGCGAATGGGGAATGAGCAGTTCTTC,CASSGRGQRRMGNEQFF,TRBV12-3/TRBV12-4,many,TRBJ2-1,-
TGTGCCAGCAGCCTCAATCGGGTCAGACTTTACACAGATACGCAGTATTTC,CASSLNRVRLYTDTQYF,TRBV11-1,-,TRBJ2-3,-
TGCGCCAGCAGCTCCGGTCGGGGAACCAGTGAGCAGTTCTTC,CASSSGRGTSEQFF,TRBV5-1,-,TRBJ2-1,-